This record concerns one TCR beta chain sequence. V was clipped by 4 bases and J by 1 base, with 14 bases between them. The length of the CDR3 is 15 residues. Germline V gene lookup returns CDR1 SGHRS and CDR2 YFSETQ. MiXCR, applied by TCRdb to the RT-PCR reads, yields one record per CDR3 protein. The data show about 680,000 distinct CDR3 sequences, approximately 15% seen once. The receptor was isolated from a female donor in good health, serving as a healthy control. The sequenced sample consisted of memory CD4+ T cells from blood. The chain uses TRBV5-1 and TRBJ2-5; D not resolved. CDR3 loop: CASSPRPTAQETQYF. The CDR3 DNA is TGCGCCAGCAGCCCTAGACCCACAGCCCAAGAGACCCAGTACTTC.